This entry concerns a single T cell receptor (beta chain). The data are from a study of control samples from healthy donors and cancer patients. V was shortened by 2 bases and J by 4 bases, with 14 bases between the two germline ends. Germline CDR1 and CDR2: MNHNS and SASEGT. The CDR3 length is 15 residues. Sequenced by immunoSEQ multiplex PCR; TCRdb stores in-frame clones only, minus some. This sample has 120,000 or so clones, with 85% to 95% found just once. Sequenced input: PBMCs. The chain uses TRBV6-1 and TRBJ1-1; no definite D call. The clonotype originates from a man aged 80 or over with head and neck cancer. CDR3 residues: CASSEIWGVSTEAFF. As DNA, the CDR3 is TGTGCCAGCAGTGAAATCTGGGGTGTGAGCACTGAAGCTTTCTTT.